Listed below are T cell receptor beta chains from one sample, sequenced in a study of T cell responses to AZD1222 COVID-19 vaccine. TCRdb's copy holds only in-frame clones and misses some; the assay was immunoSEQ multiplex PCR. The sample consists of about 110,000 clones, 80% to 85% of them appearing once. The sequenced sample was peripheral blood, obtained on day 0 of AZD1222 vaccination. The receptors originated from an adult in good health. Each CDR3 is given with its conserved first and last residue. D genes are given only for firm matches. A row's size may be missing; if present it is once, few, many or a size class.

TRBV6-6	NA	NA	TRBJ1-1	TGTGCCAGCAGTTACTCAGAGAGAGCGGGTGAAGCTTTCTTT	CASSYSERAGEAFF
TRBV7-2	TRBD1	NA	TRBJ2-7	TGTGCCAGCAGCGCTAGTCCAGGGGGCTACGAGCAGTACTTC	CASSASPGGYEQYF
TRBV5-1	NA	NA	TRBJ1-2	TGCGCCAGCAGCTTGGTGGTCGGGCAGGGGTACTATGGCTACACCTTC	CASSLVVGQGYYGYTF
TRBV4-2	TRBD1	NA	TRBJ2-1	TGTGCCAGCAGCCCCGGACAGGGGGGGAACAATGAGCAGTTCTTC	CASSPGQGGNNEQFF
TRBV19	NA	NA	TRBJ1-3	TGTGCCAGTAGTATCGTTGGGGCACCGAACACCATATATTTT	CASSIVGAPNTIYF
TRBV10-3	TRBD1	NA	TRBJ1-5	TGTGCCATCAGAGCTGACAGGGACGGACAGCCCCAGCATTTT	CAIRADRDGQPQHF
TRBV19	TRBD1	NA	TRBJ1-2	TGTGCCAGTACCTCGGGTTGGGGACAGGATAACTATGGCTACACCTTC	CASTSGWGQDNYGYTF
TRBV24-1	TRBD2	NA	TRBJ2-3	TGTGCCACCAGTGATTTTACTAGCGGGAGAGGGACAGATACGCAGTATTTT	CATSDFTSGRGTDTQYF
TRBV19	NA	NA	TRBJ2-1	TGTGCCAGTAGCCCCGGGATCGCAGGCGCGTACAATGAGCAGTTCTTC	CASSPGIAGAYNEQFF
TRBV2	TRBD1	NA	TRBJ2-7	TGTGCCAGCACCCAGGACAGGACATCCTACGAGCAGTACTTC	CASTQDRTSYEQYF
TRBV7-9	TRBD1	NA	TRBJ1-2	TGTGCCAGCAGCTCAGACAGGGGGCTAAATGGCTACACCTTC	CASSSDRGLNGYTF
TRBV27	TRBD2	NA	TRBJ2-1	TGTGCCAGCACCTTACGGGCCCCTGCGGGGGGACTCCTGTCACCCAAGTCCTACAATGAGCAGTTCTTC	CASTLRAPAGGLLSPKSYNEQFF
TRBV5-1	NA	NA	TRBJ2-1	TGCGCCAGCAGCTTGAATGACCGCGGTGAGCAGTTCTTC	CASSLNDRGEQFF
TRBV5-1	TRBD2	NA	TRBJ2-7	TGCGCCAGCAGCTTGGAGGCTAGCGGTTCCTACGAGCAGTACTTC	CASSLEASGSYEQYF
TRBV20-1	NA	NA	TRBJ1-1	TGCAGTGCTAGTAGCCGAAGGCATACTGAAGCTTTCTTT	CSASSRRHTEAFF
TRBV11-2	NA	NA	TRBJ1-3	TGTGCCAGCAGCTTAGATGCCCCTGGAAACACCATATATTTT	CASSLDAPGNTIYF
TRBV11-2	NA	NA	TRBJ1-5	TGTGCCAGCAGCTTAGATTCAGGGAACAATCAGCCCCAGCATTTT	CASSLDSGNNQPQHF
TRBV7-9	NA	NA	TRBJ1-2	TGTGCCAGCAGCTTAGTGGGGATCGGTGGCTACACCTTC	CASSLVGIGGYTF
TRBV4-2	NA	NA	TRBJ2-7	TGTGCCAGCAGCCCATCCCTCTCAGGTCAAGTGGGGTCCTACGAGCAGTACTTC	CASSPSLSGQVGSYEQYF
TRBV18	TRBD2	NA	TRBJ2-1	TGTGCCAGCTCGCCTACTAGCGGGAGGTCCTACAATGAGCAGTTCTTC	CASSPTSGRSYNEQFF
TRBV20-1	NA	NA	TRBJ1-6	TGCAGTGCCCTGGAGAATTCACCCCTCCACTTT	CSALENSPLHF
TRBV7-2	TRBD1	NA	TRBJ2-4	TGTGCCAGCAGCTTGGCAGCCGGACAGGGGATATACATTCAGTACTTC	CASSLAAGQGIYIQYF
TRBV19	TRBD2	NA	TRBJ2-5	TGTGCCAGTAGTAGGAGCGCTAGAGCGGGAGGGGGGGAAACCAAAGAGACCCAGTACTTC	CASSRSARAGGGETKETQYF
TRBV30	NA	NA	TRBJ1-1	TGTGCCTGGATCCGGGGGTTGAACACTGAAGCTTTCTTT	CAWIRGLNTEAFF
TRBV4-2	NA	NA	TRBJ1-4	TGTGCCAGCAGCCAAGTATCAGCCTGGGGAAATGAAAAACTGTTTTTT	CASSQVSAWGNEKLFF
TRBV28	NA	NA	TRBJ1-1	TGTGCCAGCAGTTCGACTGTGAACACTGAAGCTTTCTTT	CASSSTVNTEAFF
TRBV19	TRBD1	NA	TRBJ1-1	TGTGCCAGTAGTATACTTACAGGGGGCGTCCGGGAAGCTTTCTTT	CASSILTGGVREAFF
TRBV7-9	NA	NA	TRBJ2-3	TGTGCCAGCAGCTACCAGGGAGGGGGTGGCACAGATACGCAGTATTTT	CASSYQGGGGTDTQYF
TRBV7-2	NA	NA	TRBJ2-4	TGTGCCAGCAGCTTAGAGAACAGGAAAAACATTCAGTACTTC	CASSLENRKNIQYF
TRBV12-3/TRBV12-4	NA	NA	TRBJ2-3	TGTGCCAGCAGCGGAGGGAGCACAGATACGCAGTATTTT	CASSGGSTDTQYF
TRBV13	TRBD1	NA	TRBJ1-2	TGTGCCAGCAGCTTAGGGGGACAGGGCTCTAGCAACTATGGCTACACCTTC	CASSLGGQGSSNYGYTF
TRBV5-1	NA	NA	TRBJ2-4	TGCGCCAGCAGTTTCCGGGGTGGCATAGGGGTTGTAAACATTCAGTACTTC	CASSFRGGIGVVNIQYF
TRBV14	NA	NA	TRBJ1-2	TGTGCCAGCAGCCGGGGGATGGAGCTATATGGCTACACCTTC	CASSRGMELYGYTF
TRBV7-9	TRBD1	NA	TRBJ1-5	TGTGCCAGCAGCCCAGGGGGGACCCACAATCAGCCCCAGCATTTT	CASSPGGTHNQPQHF
TRBV5-1	TRBD2	NA	TRBJ2-7	TGCGCCAGCAGCTTCGGACTAGCGGGAGGCTTGCCCTACGAGCAGTACTTC	CASSFGLAGGLPYEQYF
TRBV21-1	NA	NA	TRBJ1-2	TGTGCCAGCAGCAAAGGACAGCTCTATGGCTACACCTTC	CASSKGQLYGYTF
TRBV11-2	NA	NA	TRBJ2-4	TGTGCCAGCAGCGGTAGCGTGGCAAACATTCAGTACTTC	CASSGSVANIQYF
TRBV19	TRBD1	NA	TRBJ1-1	TGTGCCAGTAGCCGGGACAGGCAGAACACTGAAGCTTTCTTT	CASSRDRQNTEAFF
TRBV28	NA	NA	TRBJ1-1	TGTGCCAGCATGGCCCAGGGCACTGAAGCTTTCTTT	CASMAQGTEAFF
TRBV28	NA	NA	TRBJ1-5	TGTGCCAGCACGGGCGGTAGCAATCAGCCCCAGCATTTT	CASTGGSNQPQHF
TRBV6-1	TRBD2	NA	TRBJ2-3	TGTGCCAGCAGTGAGCGACTAGCGGGGCTTACAGATACGCAGTATTTT	CASSERLAGLTDTQYF
TRBV2	TRBD1	NA	TRBJ1-2	TGTGCCAGCAGTGAGGGACAGAACTATGGCTACACCTTC	CASSEGQNYGYTF
TRBV7-2	NA	NA	TRBJ1-3	TGTGCCAGCAGCTTAGCGATAGGGCGTGGAAACACCATATATTTT	CASSLAIGRGNTIYF
TRBV5-1	NA	NA	TRBJ2-2	TGCGCCAGCAGCTTGACAGGGACGAACACCGGGGAGCTGTTTTTT	CASSLTGTNTGELFF
TRBV29-1	TRBD1	once	TRBJ2-7	TGCAGCGTACCTGGACAGGCCTACGAGCAGTACTTC	CSVPGQAYEQYF
TRBV21-1	NA	NA	TRBJ1-3	TGTGCCAGCACAGGTGTACCGGTGAGGACTCCACTCCATAACTCTGGAAACACCATATATTTT	CASTGVPVRTPLHNSGNTIYF
TRBV6-5	TRBD1	NA	TRBJ2-7	TGTGCCAGCAACAACCCCGGGACAGGGGCCTACGAGCAGTACTTC	CASNNPGTGAYEQYF
TRBV19	NA	few	TRBJ2-1	TGTGCCAGTAGTATTGGGGGCCTTAACAATGAGCAGTTCTTC	CASSIGGLNNEQFF